This TCR beta chain was sequenced during a study of T cell responses to AZD1222 COVID-19 vaccine. Deletions cut 2 bases from V and 4 bases from J, with 16 bases between. Germline CDR1 SGHVS, CDR2 FQNEAQ. The CDR3 loop spans 16 amino acids. Repertoires were generated with immunoSEQ multiplex PCR, while TCRdb's copy carries only in-frame clones and drops some. Found here are 95,000 to 150,000 clones, around 92% of them singletons; the top ten hold 4% to 4.5%. The TCR originated in an adult in good health. This specimen consisted of peripheral blood, obtained on day 0 of AZD1222 vaccination. This chain links TRBV7-8 with TRBJ2-3, with D perhaps TRBD2 (6 bases). CDR3 coding DNA: TGTGCCAGCAGCTTAAACGGGGGAGTCAGGGCAGATACGCAGTATTTT. Translation: CASSLNGGVRADTQYF.